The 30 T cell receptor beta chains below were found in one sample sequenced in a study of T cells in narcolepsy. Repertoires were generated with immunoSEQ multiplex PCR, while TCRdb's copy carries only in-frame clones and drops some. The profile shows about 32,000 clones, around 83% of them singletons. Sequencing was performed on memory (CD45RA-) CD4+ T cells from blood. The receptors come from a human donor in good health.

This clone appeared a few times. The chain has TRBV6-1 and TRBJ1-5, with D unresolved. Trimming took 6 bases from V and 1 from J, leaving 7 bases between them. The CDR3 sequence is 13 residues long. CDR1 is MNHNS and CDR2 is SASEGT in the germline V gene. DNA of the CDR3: TGTGCCAGCAGGATGGAAAGCAATCAGCCCCAGCATTTT. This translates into CASRMESNQPQHF.

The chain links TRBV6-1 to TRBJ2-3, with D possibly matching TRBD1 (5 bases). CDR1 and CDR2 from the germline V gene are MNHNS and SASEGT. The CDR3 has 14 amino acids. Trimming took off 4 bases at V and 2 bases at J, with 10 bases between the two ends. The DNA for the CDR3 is TGTGCCAGCAGTGTGGACGGACACACAGATACGCAGTATTTT. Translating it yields CASSVDGHTDTQYF.

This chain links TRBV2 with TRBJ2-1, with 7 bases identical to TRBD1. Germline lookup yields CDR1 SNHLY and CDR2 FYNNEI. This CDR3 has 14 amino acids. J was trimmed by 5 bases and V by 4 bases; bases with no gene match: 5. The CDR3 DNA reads TGTGCCAGCAGTGGACAGGGTGGAAACAATGAGCAGTTCTTC. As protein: CASSGQGGNNEQFF. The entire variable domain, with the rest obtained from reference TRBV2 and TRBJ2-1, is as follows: EPEVTQTPSHQVTQMGQEVILRCVPISNHLYFYWYRQILGQKVEFLVSFYNNEISEKSEIFDDQFSVERPDGSNFTLKIRSTKLEDSAMYFCASSGQGGNNEQFFGPGTRLTVL.

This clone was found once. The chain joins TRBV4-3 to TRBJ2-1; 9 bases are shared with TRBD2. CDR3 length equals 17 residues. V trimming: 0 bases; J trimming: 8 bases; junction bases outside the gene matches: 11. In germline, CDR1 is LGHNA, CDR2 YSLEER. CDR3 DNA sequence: TGCGCCAGCAGCCAAGATCTTGGCGGGGGGGCCGCGGATGAGCAGTTCTTC. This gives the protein CASSQDLGGGAADEQFF.

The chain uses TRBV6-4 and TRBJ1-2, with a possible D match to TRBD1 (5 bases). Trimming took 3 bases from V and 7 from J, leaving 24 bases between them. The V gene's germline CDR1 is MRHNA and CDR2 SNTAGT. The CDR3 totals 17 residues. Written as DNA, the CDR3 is TGTGCCAGCAGTGAATTGGGTTTTTCAGGGCCCACCCGTGGCTACACCTTC. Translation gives CASSELGFSGPTRGYTF.

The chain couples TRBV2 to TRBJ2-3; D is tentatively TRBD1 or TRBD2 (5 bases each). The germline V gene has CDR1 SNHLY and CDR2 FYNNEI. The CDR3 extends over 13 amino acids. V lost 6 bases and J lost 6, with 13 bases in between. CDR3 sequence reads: CASSAPWGDTQYF. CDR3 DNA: TGTGCCAGCAGCGCTCCTTGGGGGGATACGCAGTATTTT.

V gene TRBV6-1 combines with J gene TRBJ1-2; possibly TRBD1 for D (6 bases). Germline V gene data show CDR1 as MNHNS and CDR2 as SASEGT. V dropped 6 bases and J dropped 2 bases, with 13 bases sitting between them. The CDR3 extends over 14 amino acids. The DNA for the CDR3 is TGTGCCAGCAGCGTAACCGACAGGAACTATGGCTACACCTTC. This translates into CASSVTDRNYGYTF.

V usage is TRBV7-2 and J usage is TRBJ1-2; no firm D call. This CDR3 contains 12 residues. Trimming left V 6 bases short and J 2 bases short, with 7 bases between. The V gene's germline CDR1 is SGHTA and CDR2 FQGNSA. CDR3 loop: CASRRLNYGYTF. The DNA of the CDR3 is TGTGCCAGCAGAAGACTGAACTATGGCTACACCTTC.

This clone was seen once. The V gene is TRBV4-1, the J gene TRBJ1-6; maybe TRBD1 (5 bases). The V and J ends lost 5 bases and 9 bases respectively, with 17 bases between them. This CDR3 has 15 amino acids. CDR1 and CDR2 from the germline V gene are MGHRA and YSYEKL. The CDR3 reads CASSISGGGISPLHF. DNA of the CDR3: TGCGCCAGCAGCATTAGTGGGGGAGGAATTTCACCCCTCCACTTT.

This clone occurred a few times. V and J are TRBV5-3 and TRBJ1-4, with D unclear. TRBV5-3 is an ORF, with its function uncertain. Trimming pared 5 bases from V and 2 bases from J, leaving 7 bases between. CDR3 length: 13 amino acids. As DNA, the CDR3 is TGTGCCAGAAGGGGCGTGACTAATGAAAAACTGTTTTTT. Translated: CARRGVTNEKLFF.

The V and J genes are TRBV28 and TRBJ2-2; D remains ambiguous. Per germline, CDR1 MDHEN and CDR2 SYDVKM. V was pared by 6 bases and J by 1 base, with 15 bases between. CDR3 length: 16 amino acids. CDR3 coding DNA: TGTGCCAGCAGACCCTGGGTAGGGATGAACACCGGGGAGCTGTTTTTT. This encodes CASRPWVGMNTGELFF.

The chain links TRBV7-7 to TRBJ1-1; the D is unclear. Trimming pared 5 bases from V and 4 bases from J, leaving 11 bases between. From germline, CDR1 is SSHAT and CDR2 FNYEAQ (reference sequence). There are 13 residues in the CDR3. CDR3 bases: TGTGCCAGCAGCACCCGACTGGGCACTGAAGCTTTCTTT. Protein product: CASSTRLGTEAFF.

This chain's CDR3 is CASSWSVQGAYNEQFF. DNA of the CDR3: TGCGCCAGCAGCTGGTCTGTGCAGGGAGCCTACAATGAGCAGTTCTTC. The chain is built from TRBV5-1 and TRBJ2-1, with D perhaps being TRBD1 or TRBD2 (5 bases each). Trimming removed 3 bases from V and 2 bases from J, with 15 bases in between. The CDR3 consists of 16 residues. Germline assignment: CDR1 SGHRS and CDR2 YFSETQ.

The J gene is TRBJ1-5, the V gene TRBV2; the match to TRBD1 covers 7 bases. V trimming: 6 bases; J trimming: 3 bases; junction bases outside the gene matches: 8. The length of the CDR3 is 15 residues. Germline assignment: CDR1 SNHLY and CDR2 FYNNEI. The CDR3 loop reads CASSRVGQNNQPQHF. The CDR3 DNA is TGTGCCAGCAGCCGTGTGGGACAGAACAATCAGCCCCAGCATTTT.

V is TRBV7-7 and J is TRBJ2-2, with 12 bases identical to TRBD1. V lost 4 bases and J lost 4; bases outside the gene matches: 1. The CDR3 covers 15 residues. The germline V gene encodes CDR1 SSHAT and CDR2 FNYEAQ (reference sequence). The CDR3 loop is CASSWGQGATGELFF. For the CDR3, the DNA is TGTGCCAGCAGCTGGGGACAGGGGGCCACCGGGGAGCTGTTTTTT.

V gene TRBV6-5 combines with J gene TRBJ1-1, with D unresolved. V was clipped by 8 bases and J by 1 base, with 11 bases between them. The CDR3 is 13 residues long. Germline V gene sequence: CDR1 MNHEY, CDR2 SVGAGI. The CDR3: CASARVWNTEAFF. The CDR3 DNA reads TGTGCCAGCGCGCGGGTTTGGAACACTGAAGCTTTCTTT.

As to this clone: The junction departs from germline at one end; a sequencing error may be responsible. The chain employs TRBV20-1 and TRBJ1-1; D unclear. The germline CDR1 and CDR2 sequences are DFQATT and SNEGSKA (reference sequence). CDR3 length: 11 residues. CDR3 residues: CSAPSMPFALF. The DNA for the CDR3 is TGCAGTGCTCCCTCCATGCCCTTTGCACTCTTT.

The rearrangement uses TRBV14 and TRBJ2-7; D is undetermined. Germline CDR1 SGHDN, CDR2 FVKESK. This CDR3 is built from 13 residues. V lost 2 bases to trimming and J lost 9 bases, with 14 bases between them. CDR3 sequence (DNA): TGTGCCAGCAGCCAACTATTGGGCCATTTGCAGTACTTC. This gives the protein CASSQLLGHLQYF. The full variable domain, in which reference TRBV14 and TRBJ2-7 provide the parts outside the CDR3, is EAGVTQFPSHSVIEKGQTVTLRCDPISGHDNLYWYRRVMGKEIKFLLHFVKESKQDESGMPNNRFLAERTGGTYSTLKVQPAELEDSGVYFCASSQLLGHLQYFGPGTRLTVT.

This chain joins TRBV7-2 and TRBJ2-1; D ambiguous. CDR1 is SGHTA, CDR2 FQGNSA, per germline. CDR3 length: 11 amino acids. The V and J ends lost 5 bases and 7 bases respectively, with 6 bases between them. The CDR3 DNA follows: TGTGCCAGCAGCCTGAAAAATGAGCAGTTCTTC. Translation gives CASSLKNEQFF.

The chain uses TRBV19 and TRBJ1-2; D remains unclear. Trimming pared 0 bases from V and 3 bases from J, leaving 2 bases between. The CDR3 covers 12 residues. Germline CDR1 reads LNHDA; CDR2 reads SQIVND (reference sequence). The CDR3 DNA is TGTGCCAGTAGTATAGACTACTATGGCTACACCTTC. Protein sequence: CASSIDYYGYTF.

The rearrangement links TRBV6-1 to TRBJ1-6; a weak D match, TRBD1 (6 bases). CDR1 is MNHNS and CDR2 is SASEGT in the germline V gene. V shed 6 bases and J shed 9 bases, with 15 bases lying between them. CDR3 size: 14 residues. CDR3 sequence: CASRFEGVGSPLHF. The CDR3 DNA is TGTGCCAGCAGATTTGAGGGGGTTGGTTCACCCCTCCACTTT.

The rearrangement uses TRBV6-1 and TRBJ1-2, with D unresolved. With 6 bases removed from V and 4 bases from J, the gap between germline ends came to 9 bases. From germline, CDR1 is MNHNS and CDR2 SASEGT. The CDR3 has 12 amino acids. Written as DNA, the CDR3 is TGTGCCAGCAGATCTACTTTCTATGGCTACACCTTC. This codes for CASRSTFYGYTF.

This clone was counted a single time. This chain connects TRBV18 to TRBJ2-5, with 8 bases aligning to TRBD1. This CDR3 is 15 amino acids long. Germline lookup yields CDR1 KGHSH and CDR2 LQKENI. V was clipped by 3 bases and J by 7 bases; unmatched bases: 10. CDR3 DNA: TGTGCCAGCTCACCGCCGGACAGGGATAAGGGGACCCAGTACTTC. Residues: CASSPPDRDKGTQYF.

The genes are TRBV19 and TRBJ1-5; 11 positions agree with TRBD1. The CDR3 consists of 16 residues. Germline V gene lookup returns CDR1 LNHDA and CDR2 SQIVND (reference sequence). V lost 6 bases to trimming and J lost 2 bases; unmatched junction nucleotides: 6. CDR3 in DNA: TGTGCCAGTAGCCCCCGGGACAGGGGGGGCAATCAGCCCCAGCATTTT. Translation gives CASSPRDRGGNQPQHF.

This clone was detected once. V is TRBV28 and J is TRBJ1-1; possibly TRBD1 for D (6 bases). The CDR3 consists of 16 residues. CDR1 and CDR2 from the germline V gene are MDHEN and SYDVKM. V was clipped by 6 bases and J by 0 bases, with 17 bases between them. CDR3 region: CASSYPGDKMNTEAFF. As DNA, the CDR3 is TGTGCCAGCAGCTACCCAGGGGATAAAATGAACACTGAAGCTTTCTTT.

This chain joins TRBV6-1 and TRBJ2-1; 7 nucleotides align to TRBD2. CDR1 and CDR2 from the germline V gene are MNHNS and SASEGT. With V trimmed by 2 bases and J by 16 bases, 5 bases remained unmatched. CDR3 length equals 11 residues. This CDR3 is CASSESGVAFF. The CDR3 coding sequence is TGTGCCAGCAGTGAAAGCGGGGTAGCATTCTTC.

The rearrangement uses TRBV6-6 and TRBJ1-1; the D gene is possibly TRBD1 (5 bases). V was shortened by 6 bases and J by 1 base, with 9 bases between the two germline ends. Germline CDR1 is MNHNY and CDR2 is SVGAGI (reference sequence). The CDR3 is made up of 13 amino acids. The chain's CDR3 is CASSSDRNTEAFF. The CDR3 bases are TGTGCCAGCAGCTCCGACAGGAACACTGAAGCTTTCTTT.

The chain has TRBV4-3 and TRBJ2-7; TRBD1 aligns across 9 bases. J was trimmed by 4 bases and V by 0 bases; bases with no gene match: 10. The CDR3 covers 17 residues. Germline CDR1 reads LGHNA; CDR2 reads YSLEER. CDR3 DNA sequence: TGCGCCAGCAGCCAAGATGAACGGGGGACAGGGTTATACGAGCAGTACGTC. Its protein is CASSQDERGTGLYEQYV.

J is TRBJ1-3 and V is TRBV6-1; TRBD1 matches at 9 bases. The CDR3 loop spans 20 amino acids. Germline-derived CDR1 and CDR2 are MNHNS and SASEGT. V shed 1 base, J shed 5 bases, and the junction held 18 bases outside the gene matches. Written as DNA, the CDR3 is TGTGCCAGCAGTGAAGGGGTAGGGGGACAGGGTAGATCTTGGAGAAACACCATATATTTT. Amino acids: CASSEGVGGQGRSWRNTIYF.

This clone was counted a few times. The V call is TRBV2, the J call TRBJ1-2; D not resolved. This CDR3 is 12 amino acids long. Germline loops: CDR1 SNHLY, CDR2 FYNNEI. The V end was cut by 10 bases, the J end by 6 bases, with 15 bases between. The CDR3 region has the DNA TGTGCCATTTTAACCGGGCCTAATGGCTACACCTTC. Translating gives CAILTGPNGYTF.